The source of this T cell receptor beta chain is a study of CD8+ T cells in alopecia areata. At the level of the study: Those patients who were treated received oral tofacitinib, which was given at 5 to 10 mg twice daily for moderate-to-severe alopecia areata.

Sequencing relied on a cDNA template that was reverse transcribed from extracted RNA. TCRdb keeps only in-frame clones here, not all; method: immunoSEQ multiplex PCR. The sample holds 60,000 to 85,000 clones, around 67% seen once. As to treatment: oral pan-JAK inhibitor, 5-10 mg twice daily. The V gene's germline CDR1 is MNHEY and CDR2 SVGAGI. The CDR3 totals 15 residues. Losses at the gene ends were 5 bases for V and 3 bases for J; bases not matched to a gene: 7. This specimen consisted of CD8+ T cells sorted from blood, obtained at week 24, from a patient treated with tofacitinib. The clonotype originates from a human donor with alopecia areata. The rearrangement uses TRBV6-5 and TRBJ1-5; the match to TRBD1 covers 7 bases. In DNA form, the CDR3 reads TGTGCCAGCAGTCGTTACAGGGGACACAATCAGCCCCAGCATTTT. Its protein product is CASSRYRGHNQPQHF.